A selection of T cell receptor beta chains follows, all from one sample in a study of T cells in Graves' hyperthyroidism and ophthalmopathy. TCRdb recomputed calls from the multiplex PCR reads with MiXCR, one row per CDR3 protein. This table holds around 350,000 distinct CDR3 sequences, around a quarter found once. The sample consisted of blood. The receptors were sampled from a man aged 50 to 59 with Graves' hyperthyroidism. Each CDR3 is given with its conserved first and last residue. Fields, in order: V gene, J gene, clone size, D gene, CDR3 protein, CDR3 DNA. The D gene is left open where the match is weak. The listing skips clone size in some rows; elsewhere it reads once, few, many or a size class.

TRBV19	TRBJ1-1	NA	NA	CASSTSSTEAFF	TGTGCCAGTAGTACTTCGTCCACTGAAGCTTTCTTT
TRBV28	TRBJ2-6	NA	NA	CASLISGANVLTF	TGTGCCAGTCTGATCTCTGGGGCCAACGTCCTGACTTTC
TRBV6-5	TRBJ2-7	NA	NA	CASSYFRDGSYEQYF	TGTGCCAGCAGTTACTTTCGGGACGGATCCTACGAGCAGTACTTC
TRBV30	TRBJ2-1	many	TRBD1	CAWSGVDRGWGEQFF	TGTGCCTGGAGTGGTGTGGACAGGGGCTGGGGAGAGCAGTTCTTC
TRBV13	TRBJ2-3	few	TRBD2	CASSQRERWTDTQYF	TGTGCCAGCAGCCAGCGGGAGAGGTGGACAGATACGCAGTATTTT
TRBV6-1	TRBJ2-1	many	NA	CASSNHRDSEQFF	TGTGCCAGCAGTAATCACAGGGACTCTGAGCAGTTCTTC
TRBV20-1	TRBJ2-2	NA	NA	CSARMGLRNTGELFF	TGCAGTGCTAGAATGGGACTCCGGAACACCGGGGAGCTGTTTTTT
TRBV28	TRBJ1-1	many	TRBD1	CASSPQGELNTEAFF	TGTGCCAGCAGTCCACAGGGGGAGCTGAACACTGAAGCTTTCTTT
TRBV19	TRBJ2-3	NA	NA	CASRPTSSTDTQYF	TGTGCCAGTAGGCCCACCTCAAGCACAGATACGCAGTATTTT
TRBV6-1	TRBJ2-1	few	NA	CASSEELLDYNEQFF	TGTGCCAGCAGTGAAGAATTACTGGACTACAATGAGCAGTTCTTC
TRBV27	TRBJ2-7	NA	TRBD2	CASSLTTSGRFYEQYF	TGTGCCAGCAGCCTCACGACTAGCGGGAGATTCTACGAGCAGTACTTC
TRBV11-2	TRBJ2-7	many	NA	CASSLDLGVYEQYF	TGTGCCAGCAGCTTAGATTTAGGGGTCTACGAGCAGTACTTC
TRBV7-9	TRBJ2-1	many	NA	CASSPGTEYNEQFF	TGTGCCAGCAGCCCCGGGACTGAGTACAATGAGCAGTTCTTC
TRBV19	TRBJ2-1	NA	NA	CASSIVQYNEQFF	TGTGCCAGTAGTATAGTTCAATACAATGAGCAGTTCTTC
TRBV19	TRBJ2-3	NA	TRBD1	CASGQGRTTDTQYF	TGTGCCAGTGGACAGGGGCGTACCACAGATACGCAGTATTTT
TRBV20-1	TRBJ2-2	NA	NA	CSAREPVTGELFF	TGCAGTGCTAGAGAGCCCGTCACCGGGGAGCTGTTTTTT
TRBV9	TRBJ2-1	NA	TRBD2	CASNLGGTSANEQFF	TGTGCCAGCAATTTAGGAGGGACTAGCGCGAATGAGCAGTTCTTC
TRBV11-2	TRBJ2-1	few	TRBD2	CASSPVAGGPLGEQFF	TGTGCCAGCAGCCCAGTAGCGGGAGGGCCGCTTGGTGAGCAGTTCTTC
TRBV3-1	TRBJ2-1	few	TRBD2	CASSQGLASGSRGEQFF	TGTGCCAGCAGCCAAGGGCTCGCTAGCGGGAGCCGGGGTGAGCAGTTCTTC
TRBV18	TRBJ2-3	many	TRBD1	CASSGDRSYTDTQYF	TGTGCCAGCTCAGGGGACAGGTCCTACACAGATACGCAGTATTTT
TRBV7-8	TRBJ1-1	many	TRBD1	CASSLAPGGEAFF	TGTGCCAGCAGCTTAGCCCCAGGGGGGGAAGCTTTCTTT
TRBV5-4	TRBJ2-3	NA	TRBD2	CASSTGTSGRDTQYF	TGTGCCAGCAGTACCGGGACTAGCGGGAGAGATACGCAGTATTTT
TRBV20-1	TRBJ2-3	NA	NA	CSARRTPGDTQYF	TGCAGTGCTAGACGAACCCCAGGGGATACGCAGTATTTT
TRBV2	TRBJ1-4	NA	TRBD1	CASNGQESEKLFF	TGTGCCAGCAATGGACAGGAGTCTGAAAAACTGTTTTTT
TRBV5-1	TRBJ2-3	few	TRBD2	CASSLGGLAGFTDTQYF	TGCGCCAGCAGCTTAGGTGGTTTAGCGGGATTCACAGATACGCAGTATTTT
TRBV11-3	TRBJ2-7	NA	TRBD1	CASSSQGVPYEQYF	TGTGCCAGCAGCTCGCAGGGGGTACCCTACGAGCAGTACTTC
TRBV7-9	TRBJ2-7	NA	TRBD2	CATELPGGVEQYF	TGTGCCACCGAGCTTCCCGGGGGGGTCGAGCAGTACTTC
TRBV28	TRBJ2-5	few	TRBD1	CASSSPLGGGQGRETQYF	TGTGCCAGCAGTTCACCCCTCGGGGGGGGACAGGGGAGAGAGACCCAGTACTTC
TRBV20-1	TRBJ2-7	NA	TRBD1	CSAEGQHSYEQYF	TGCAGTGCTGAGGGACAGCACTCCTACGAGCAGTACTTC
TRBV5-1	TRBJ2-1	NA	TRBD2	CASSSLGTSAYNEQFF	TGCGCCAGCAGCTCGCTGGGGACTAGCGCCTACAATGAGCAGTTCTTC
TRBV2	TRBJ2-3	few	TRBD1	CASSSRGRDTQYF	TGTGCCAGCAGTTCGAGGGGGCGAGATACGCAGTATTTT
TRBV6-1	TRBJ1-1	NA	NA	CASKMGLNTEAFF	TGTGCCAGCAAGATGGGATTGAACACTGAAGCTTTCTTT
TRBV18	TRBJ1-1	NA	NA	CASSPGEGIMTEAFF	TGTGCCAGCTCACCGGGAGAAGGGATTATGACTGAAGCTTTCTTT
TRBV29-1	TRBJ2-1	NA	NA	CSVILWGTANPSSYNEQFF	TGCAGCGTTATTTTATGGGGGACGGCGAATCCGAGCTCCTACAATGAGCAGTTCTTC
TRBV5-1	TRBJ2-5	NA	NA	CASSSLVGETQYF	TGCGCCAGCAGCTCATTGGTGGGAGAGACCCAGTACTTC
TRBV7-3	TRBJ2-1	NA	NA	CASSKGPGVNEQFF	TGTGCCAGCAGCAAGGGACCAGGGGTTAATGAGCAGTTCTTC
TRBV12-3/TRBV12-4	TRBJ1-1	NA	NA	CASSPPWGDTEAFF	TGTGCCAGCAGTCCGCCCTGGGGGGACACTGAAGCTTTCTTT
TRBV19	TRBJ1-4	NA	TRBD1	CASSITGVEEKLFF	TGTGCCAGTAGTATAACAGGGGTGGAGGAAAAACTGTTTTTT
TRBV6-1	TRBJ2-1	few	TRBD2	CASSWTSGTYNEQFF	TGTGCCAGCAGCTGGACTAGCGGGACTTACAATGAGCAGTTCTTC
TRBV20-1	TRBJ2-5	few	TRBD1	CSAPDRGETQYF	TGCAGTGCTCCGGACAGGGGTGAGACCCAGTACTTC
TRBV5-1	TRBJ2-7	NA	NA	CASSPVGHEQYF	TGCGCCAGCAGCCCGGTGGGCCACGAGCAGTACTTC
TRBV15	TRBJ1-5	few	NA	CATSRVAVQPQHF	TGTGCCACCAGCAGAGTCGCCGTGCAGCCCCAGCATTTT
TRBV29-1	TRBJ1-1	few	NA	CSVTGAEAFF	TGCAGCGTTACCGGGGCTGAAGCTTTCTTT
TRBV28	TRBJ2-1	NA	TRBD1	CASRGQGSHEQFF	TGTGCCAGCAGGGGACAGGGTTCGCATGAGCAGTTCTTC
TRBV13	TRBJ2-1	few	NA	CASSSQYNEQFF	TGTGCCAGCAGCTCCCAATACAATGAGCAGTTCTTC
TRBV20-1	TRBJ2-3	few	NA	CSARERASGTDTQYF	TGCAGTGCTAGAGAACGGGCGTCTGGCACAGATACGCAGTATTTT
TRBV24-1	TRBJ2-7	many	TRBD1	CATARQGGEQYF	TGTGCCACCGCTCGACAGGGCGGCGAGCAGTACTTC
TRBV7-9	TRBJ2-3	few	NA	CASSPTNTDTQYF	TGTGCCAGCAGTCCGACTAACACAGATACGCAGTATTTT
TRBV11-2	TRBJ2-1	few	NA	CASSLSYRGEGGNEQFF	TGTGCCAGCAGCTTAAGTTATCGGGGAGAGGGGGGGAATGAGCAGTTCTTC
TRBV25-1	TRBJ1-2	NA	NA	CASRGRDKTYGYTF	TGTGCCAGCAGGGGCCGGGACAAAACTTATGGCTACACCTTC
TRBV2	TRBJ2-2	many	TRBD2	CASRKLSGTGELFF	TGTGCCAGCAGAAAGCTTAGCGGGACCGGGGAGCTGTTTTTT
TRBV20-1	TRBJ2-3	few	NA	CSARDSAAGLDTQYF	TGCAGTGCTAGAGATTCAGCCGCGGGGCTGGATACGCAGTATTTT
TRBV3-1	TRBJ1-2	few	NA	CASSLDGRHYGYTF	TGTGCCAGCAGCCTCGATGGCAGACACTATGGCTACACCTTC
TRBV24-1	TRBJ2-2	NA	TRBD2	CATSDFGGSRTGELFF	TGTGCCACCAGTGATTTCGGGGGGTCCCGGACCGGGGAGCTGTTTTTT
TRBV7-2	TRBJ2-5	NA	TRBD2	CASSPGLAGDGETQYF	TGTGCCAGCAGCCCCGGACTAGCGGGAGATGGGGAGACCCAGTACTTC
TRBV11-2	TRBJ1-4	NA	TRBD1	CASSREGGGAYEKLFF	TGTGCCAGCAGCCGAGAAGGAGGGGGCGCTTATGAAAAACTGTTTTTT
TRBV2	TRBJ2-3	few	NA	CASGRDISDTQYF	TGTGCCAGCGGCCGGGACATTTCAGATACGCAGTATTTT
TRBV24-1	TRBJ2-1	NA	TRBD2	CATSDASSGTNEQFF	TGTGCCACCAGTGATGCCTCTAGCGGGACTAATGAGCAGTTCTTC
TRBV5-1	TRBJ1-4	NA	NA	CASQRSGSGGEKLFF	TGCGCCAGCCAGCGATCGGGCAGCGGAGGTGAAAAACTGTTTTTT
TRBV10-1	TRBJ2-7	NA	TRBD1	CAKAGTGGYEQYF	TGCGCCAAAGCCGGGACAGGGGGCTACGAGCAGTACTTC